The 26 T cell receptor beta chains below come from one sample, sequenced in a study of CD8+CD57+ T cells in acquired aplastic anemia. Profiling of TCR beta VDJ combinations and CDR3 sequences used genomic DNA as template. TCRdb re-analysed the reads in MiXCR, keeping a single row per CDR3 protein. Seen here are around 400,000 distinct CDR3 sequences, 55% to 70% observed once, and the top ten hold under 4.5%. The sequenced sample was sorted CD4+, CD8+, or CD8+CD57+ T cells (not recorded which) from PBMCs. All receptors come from a human donor in good health, serving as a control.

V usage is TRBV15 and J usage is TRBJ1-6; D possibly corresponds to TRBD1 (5 bases). The CDR3 is 15 amino acids. V gave up 0 bases and J gave up 9 bases, with 12 bases separating them. The germline gives CDR1 LNHNV, CDR2 YYDKDF (reference sequence). The CDR3 is CATSREIHGGSPLHF. For the CDR3, the DNA is TGTGCCACCAGCAGAGAGATTCATGGGGGTTCACCCCTCCACTTT.

The chain joins TRBV15 to TRBJ2-7; 9 nucleotides match TRBD2. V shed 7 bases and J 3 bases; nucleotides not matched to a gene: 7. In germline, CDR1 is LNHNV, CDR2 YYDKDF (reference sequence). The CDR3 has 14 residues. Written as DNA, the CDR3 is TGTGCCACCACCCGCGGGGGGGGATACTACGAGCAGTACTTC. Amino acid sequence: CATTRGGGYYEQYF.

The chain combines TRBV10-3 with TRBJ1-2; D is undetermined. The CDR3 sequence is 17 residues long. V gave up 0 bases and J gave up 8 bases, with 22 bases separating them. CDR1 is ENHRY, CDR2 SYGVKD, per germline. CDR3 sequence: CAISESGKGGHGKGYTF. CDR3 in DNA: TGTGCCATCAGTGAGTCGGGGAAGGGAGGGCACGGGAAAGGCTACACCTTC.

The rearrangement links TRBV12-3 or TRBV12-4 to TRBJ2-1; TRBD2 agrees at 7 bases. The CDR3 has 17 residues. J was trimmed by 9 bases and V by 9 bases; bases with no gene match: 23. In nucleotides, the CDR3 is TGTGCCAGTAGTATAGCAGCAGCTAGCGGACCCTACTTTGAGCAGTTCTTC. Translated, it gives CASSIAAASGPYFEQFF.

Ten or more counts support this clonotype. V usage is TRBV6-5 and J usage is TRBJ2-5; 8 bases match TRBD1. Germline-derived CDR1 and CDR2 are MNHEY and SVGAGI. This CDR3 region has 14 residues. Trimming cost V 7 bases and J 4 bases; bases outside gene matches: 8. The CDR3, as DNA: TGTGCCAGCACCAGGGACAGGCAAGGAGAGACCCAGTACTTC. It yields the protein CASTRDRQGETQYF.

The gene calls are TRBV9 and TRBJ1-3, with a tentative D call TRBD1 (6 bases). The CDR3 extends over 15 amino acids. With 3 bases removed from V and 0 bases from J, the gap between germline ends came to 10 bases. Per germline, CDR1 SGDLS and CDR2 YYNGEE. DNA for the CDR3: TGTGCCAGCAGCGAGGGGGACCGCTCTGGAAACACCATATATTTT. Translating it yields CASSEGDRSGNTIYF.

This clonotype was seen only once. The limits of the CDR3 on the DNA are not certain, so only TCRdb's listed CDR3 is given. The chain is built from TRBV7-9 and TRBJ2-7; the listed D gene, TRBD1, was not tested against the DNA. From its first to its last residue, the CDR3 has 14 amino acids. Germline assignment: CDR1 SEHNR and CDR2 FQNEAQ (reference sequence). CDR3 residues: CAAGDRGGYTFGSF.

There are many counts of this clonotype. The rearrangement links TRBV30 to TRBJ1-6; a possible D gene is TRBD1 (6 bases). The CDR3 is 15 amino acids. Germline CDR1 and CDR2: GTSNPN and SVGIG (reference sequence). V was cut by 1 base and J by 10 bases, with 17 bases left in between. The CDR3 region has the DNA TGTGCCTGGAGTGAAGGGGGTTCAAGGAAGTCACCCCTCCACTTT. Its protein product is CAWSEGGSRKSPLHF.

The rearrangement uses TRBV9 and TRBJ2-5; either TRBD1 or TRBD2 may supply D (5 bases each). This CDR3 spans 15 amino acids. Germline CDR1 is SGDLS and CDR2 is YYNGEE. V was clipped by 3 bases and J by 5 bases, with 17 bases between them. As DNA, the CDR3 is TGTGCCAGCAGCGGAGGGACGGGCGGGTTGGAGACCCAGTACTTC. Translated: CASSGGTGGLETQYF. The whole variable domain, filled in from reference TRBV9 and TRBJ2-5, reads DSGVTQTPKHLITATGQRVTLRCSPRSGDLSVYWYQQSLDQGLQFLIQYYNGEERAKGNILERFSAQQFPDLHSELNLSSLELGDSALYFCASSGGTGGLETQYFGPGTRLLVL.

V is TRBV7-2 and J is TRBJ1-6, with D maybe TRBD1 (5 bases). Trimming stripped 1 base from V and 13 bases from J, with 17 bases between. The CDR3 loop spans 15 amino acids. Germline V gene sequence: CDR1 SGHTA, CDR2 FQGNSA. The DNA for the CDR3 is TGTGCCAGCAGCTTAGGGGACTCCGATAATCTGCCCCTCCACTTT. Translation: CASSLGDSDNLPLHF.

V usage is TRBV7-9 and J usage is TRBJ2-3; D remains ambiguous. Trimming left V 5 bases short and J 0 bases short, with 9 bases between. The CDR3 consists of 14 residues. Germline CDR1 and CDR2: SEHNR and FQNEAQ (reference sequence). CDR3 bases: TGTGCCAGCAGCCCAGTCGGGAGCACAGATACGCAGTATTTT. Its translation: CASSPVGSTDTQYF.

This clonotype was counted a single time. V usage is TRBV20-1 and J usage is TRBJ2-1; the D gene is possibly TRBD1 (6 bases). V dropped 3 bases and J dropped 1 base, with 13 bases sitting between them. The CDR3 spans 15 residues. CDR1 and CDR2 from the germline V gene are DFQATT and SNEGSKA (reference sequence). The CDR3 here is CSASLDRSSYNEQFF. In DNA form, the CDR3 reads TGCAGTGCTAGCCTTGACAGGTCATCCTACAATGAGCAGTTCTTC.

This clonotype was picked up a small number of times. The V and J genes are TRBV15 and TRBJ2-5; D is perhaps TRBD2 (6 bases). The CDR3 is made up of 13 amino acids. Per the germline V gene, CDR1 is LNHNV and CDR2 is YYDKDF (reference sequence). Trimming removed 9 bases from V and 1 base from J, with 12 bases in between. CDR3 in amino acids: CATTRGLQETQYF. The CDR3, as DNA: TGTGCCACGACGCGGGGACTCCAAGAGACCCAGTACTTC.

With regard to this clonotype: At one of its ends the junction is not consistent with the germline gene, which may arise from a read error. V usage is TRBV7-2 and J usage is TRBJ1-1; tentative D call: TRBD1 (5 bases). The CDR3 totals 13 residues. The germline gives CDR1 SGHTA, CDR2 FQGNSA. CDR3 bases: TGTGCCGGGAGGGTTAGTGAGGACACTGAAGTTTTCTTT. Protein sequence: CAGRVSEDTEVFF.

This chain links TRBV10-3 with TRBJ2-7; D possibly corresponds to TRBD1 (5 bases). The germline V and J ends were trimmed by 2 bases and 4 bases, with 12 bases remaining between them. Germline assignment: CDR1 ENHRY and CDR2 SYGVKD. The CDR3 has 14 residues. In DNA, the CDR3 is TGTGCCATCAGTGAGGGACAAGCGTTTTACGAGCAGTACTTC. It yields the protein CAISEGQAFYEQYF.

This rearrangement joins TRBV10-3 to TRBJ1-2, with D unresolved. Germline V lookup: CDR1 ENHRY, CDR2 SYGVKD. The CDR3 covers 11 residues. The ends were cut back, 4 bases at V and 2 bases at J, with 2 bases in the middle. CDR3 sequence reads: CAISGNYGYTF. CDR3 DNA: TGTGCCATCAGTGGAAACTATGGCTACACCTTC.

This rearrangement joins TRBV20-1 to TRBJ1-1; D is unclear. V was clipped by 7 bases and J by 5 bases, with 20 bases between them. The CDR3 extends over 14 amino acids. The germline gives CDR1 DFQATT, CDR2 SNEGSKA (reference sequence). The CDR3, as DNA: TGCAGTGGGCGGGAGACCCTAATTGAGACTGAAGCTTTCTTT. This translates into CSGRETLIETEAFF.

This clonotype has ten or more counts. CDR3 in DNA: TGTGCCAGCAGCCCAACTCCGGGGGGCCCTATGAATGAGCAGTTCTTC. As protein: CASSPTPGGPMNEQFF. The chain links TRBV5-5 to TRBJ2-1, with a possible D match to TRBD2 (7 bases). The V and J ends lost 4 bases and 7 bases respectively, with 21 bases between them. This CDR3 is built from 16 residues. Germline V gene sequence: CDR1 SGHKS, CDR2 YYEKEE (reference sequence).

The chain carries TRBV5-1 and TRBJ2-2; D is perhaps TRBD2 (5 bases). The CDR3 sequence is 15 residues long. The ends were cut back, 0 bases at V and 1 base at J, with 7 bases in the middle. Germline CDR1 is SGHRS and CDR2 is YFSETQ. The CDR3 spells CASSLVARNTGELFF. As DNA, the CDR3 is TGCGCCAGCAGCTTGGTAGCGAGGAACACCGGGGAGCTGTTTTTT. Combining the CDR3 with reference TRBV5-1 and TRBJ2-2 gives the whole variable domain KAGVTQTPRYLIKTRGQQVTLSCSPISGHRSVSWYQQTPGQGLQFLFEYFSETQRNKGNFPGRFSGRQFSNSRSEMNVSTLELGDSALYLCASSLVARNTGELFFGEGSRLTVL.

The V and J genes are TRBV5-1 and TRBJ2-1, with 7 positions matching TRBD1. The CDR3 length is 14 residues. Germline V CDR1 and CDR2: SGHRS, YFSETQ. V shed 3 bases and J 9 bases; nucleotides not matched to a gene: 9. The CDR3 sequence: CASSSTGMNTEQFF. In nucleotides, the CDR3 is TGCGCCAGCAGCTCGACAGGGATGAACACTGAGCAGTTCTTC.

As regards this clonotype: The junction departs from the called germline gene at one end, perhaps through a read error. The J gene is TRBJ2-3, the V gene TRBV2; TRBD2 might be the D (5 bases). There are 11 residues in the CDR3. CDR1 is SNHLY and CDR2 is FYNNEI in the germline V gene. CDR3 coding DNA: TGTGCCAGCAATGAGGGCTACACGCAGTATTTC. It codes for CASNEGYTQYF. The entire variable domain, with the rest obtained from reference TRBV2 and TRBJ2-3, is as follows: EPEVTQTPSHQVTQMGQEVILRCVPISNHLYFYWYRQILGQKVEFLVSFYNNEISEKSEIFDDQFSVERPDGSNFTLKIRSTKLEDSAMYFCASNEGYTQYFGPGTRLTVL.

The V gene is TRBV6-1, the J gene TRBJ2-1; 9 bases are shared with TRBD2. The germline gives CDR1 MNHNS, CDR2 SASEGT. With V trimmed by 3 bases and J by 4 bases, 7 bases remained unmatched. The CDR3 consists of 16 residues. CDR3 residues: CASSDQGGGAYNEQFF. In nucleotides, the CDR3 is TGTGCCAGCAGTGATCAAGGCGGGGGGGCATACAATGAGCAGTTCTTC.

Concerning this clonotype: One end of the junction varies from germline; a read error may be responsible. The V gene is TRBV5-1, the J gene TRBJ2-3; D gene ambiguous. The V gene's germline CDR1 is SGHRS and CDR2 YFSETQ. CDR3 length: 14 amino acids. As DNA, the CDR3 is TGCGCCAGCAGCCCGGGCAGGTTCACACATACGCAGTATTTT. Translating gives CASSPGRFTHTQYF.

Comments on this clonotype: An end of the junction differs from the germline gene, which may be a read error. The V gene is TRBV10-3, the J gene TRBJ1-1; TRBD1 is a possible D gene (5 bases). The CDR3 has 15 residues. Germline V CDR1 and CDR2: ENHRY, SYGVKD. The CDR3 sequence: CAISGQGAVGTEAFF. The CDR3 DNA reads TGTGCCATCAGTGGCCAAGGGGCCGTGGGGACTGAAGCCTTCTTT.

This clonotype was seen once. A read error may produce the germline difference seen at one junction end. The rearrangement joins TRBV5-1 to TRBJ1-1; D remains ambiguous. The germline CDR1 and CDR2 sequences are SGHRS and YFSETQ. This CDR3 is built from 12 residues. CDR3 protein: CASSTGWDEAFF. The CDR3 DNA sequence: TGTGCCAGCAGTACTGGGTGGGATGAAGCTTTCTTT. The complete variable domain, with remaining parts taken from reference TRBV5-1 and TRBJ1-1, reads KAGVTQTPRYLIKTRGQQVTLSCSPISGHRSVSWYQQTPGQGLQFLFEYFSETQRNKGNFPGRFSGRQFSNSRSEMNVSTLELGDSALYLCASSTGWDEAFFGQGTRLTVV.

A remark on this clonotype: It is likely a read error, because the conserved phenylalanine at the end of the CDR3 is missing. Because the CDR3's place on the DNA is in doubt, the DNA is left out and the CDR3 is given as listed by TCRdb. This chain connects TRBV15 to TRBJ2-7. Germline lookup yields CDR1 LNHNV and CDR2 YYDKDF (reference sequence). Inclusive of both ends, the CDR3 amounts to 14 amino acids. CDR3 in amino acids: CATSRDSRTCQEDS.